A selection of T cell receptor beta chains follows, all from one sample in a study of blood T cell repertoires in COVID-19. TCRdb keeps only in-frame clones here, not all; method: immunoSEQ multiplex PCR. The repertoire includes approximately 300,000 clones, approximately 84% of them detected once, and more than 9% sits in the top ten. The sequenced sample consisted of PBMCs or T cells enriched from blood (not recorded which). These receptors originate from a woman younger than 30 who had recovered from COVID-19. Each CDR3 is given with its conserved first and last residue. The order of the fields is V gene, clone size, J gene, D gene, CDR3 DNA, CDR3 protein. The D gene is left open where the match is weak. Clone size is not always given. Where it is, it says once, few, many or a class for expanded clones.

TRBV19	.	TRBJ1-1	.	TGTGCCAGTAGTCAGGGGCCCTACACTGAAGCTTTCTTT	CASSQGPYTEAFF
TRBV11-2	.	TRBJ2-1	.	TGTGCCAGCACCCCTAGAGGGATAGCGGAATCCAATGAGCAGTTCTTC	CASTPRGIAESNEQFF
TRBV7-8	.	TRBJ1-2	.	TGTGCCAGCAGTCGTCGGACAGAATATAACTATGGCTACACCTTC	CASSRRTEYNYGYTF
TRBV18	.	TRBJ1-2	.	TGTGCCAGCTCACCAAGCAGGGAGGACTATGGCTACACCTTC	CASSPSREDYGYTF
TRBV12-3/TRBV12-4	many	TRBJ2-1	.	TGTGCCAGCAGAAAGACTAGTAATGAGCAGTTCTTC	CASRKTSNEQFF
TRBV6-6	once	TRBJ1-5	.	TGTGCCAGCAGTTCTCGGGGTCAGCCCCAGCATTTT	CASSSRGQPQHF
TRBV15	.	TRBJ2-7	.	TGTGCCACCAGCAGAGCCCTCTTTTTCGAGCAGTACTTC	CATSRALFFEQYF
TRBV9	.	TRBJ1-1	.	TGTGCCAGCAGCCCTTATGGGTGGGAGACGAACACTGAAGCTTTCTTT	CASSPYGWETNTEAFF
TRBV5-1	.	TRBJ2-1	TRBD1	TGCGCCAGCAGCTTGCTGCCAGGGGGCTCCTACAATGAGCAGTTCTTC	CASSLLPGGSYNEQFF
TRBV10-3	.	TRBJ2-7	.	TGTGCCATCAGACCGGGACCAAGGGGGTACGAGCAGTACTTC	CAIRPGPRGYEQYF
TRBV6-2/TRBV6-3	few	TRBJ1-5	.	TGTGCCAGCAGTCCCCTAGCGGCAGGGGATCAGCCCCAGCATTTT	CASSPLAAGDQPQHF